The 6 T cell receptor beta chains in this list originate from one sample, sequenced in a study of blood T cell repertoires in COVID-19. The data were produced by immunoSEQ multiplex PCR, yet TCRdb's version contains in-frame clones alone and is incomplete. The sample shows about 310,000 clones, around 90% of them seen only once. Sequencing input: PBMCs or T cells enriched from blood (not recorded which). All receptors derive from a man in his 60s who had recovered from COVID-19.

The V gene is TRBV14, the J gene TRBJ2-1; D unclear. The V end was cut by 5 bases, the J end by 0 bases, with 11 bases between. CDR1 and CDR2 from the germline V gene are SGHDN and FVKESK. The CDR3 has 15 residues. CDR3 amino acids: CASSVSAISYNEQFF. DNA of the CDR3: TGTGCCAGCAGCGTCAGCGCGATCTCCTACAATGAGCAGTTCTTC.

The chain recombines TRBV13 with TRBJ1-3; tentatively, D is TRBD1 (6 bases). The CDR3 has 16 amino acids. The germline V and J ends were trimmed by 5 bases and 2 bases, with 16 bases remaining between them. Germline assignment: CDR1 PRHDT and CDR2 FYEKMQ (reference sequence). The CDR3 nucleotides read TGTGCCAGCAGCCTTACACGGACAGCGGCTGGAAACACCATATATTTT. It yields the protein CASSLTRTAAGNTIYF.

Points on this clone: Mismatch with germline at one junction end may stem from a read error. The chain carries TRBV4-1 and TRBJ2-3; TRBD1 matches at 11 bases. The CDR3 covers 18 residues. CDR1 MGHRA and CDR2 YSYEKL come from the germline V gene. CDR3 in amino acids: CASSEEGRRTGGLDTQYF. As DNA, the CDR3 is TGCGCCAGCAGCGAAGAAGGACGGAGGACAGGGGGCTTGGATACGCAGTATTTT.

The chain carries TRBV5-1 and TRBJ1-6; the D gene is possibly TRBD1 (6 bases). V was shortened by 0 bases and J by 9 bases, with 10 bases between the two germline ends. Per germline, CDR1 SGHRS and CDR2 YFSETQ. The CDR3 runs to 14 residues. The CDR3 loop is CASSLDREGSPLHF. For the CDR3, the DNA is TGCGCCAGCAGCTTGGACAGGGAGGGTTCACCCCTCCACTTT.

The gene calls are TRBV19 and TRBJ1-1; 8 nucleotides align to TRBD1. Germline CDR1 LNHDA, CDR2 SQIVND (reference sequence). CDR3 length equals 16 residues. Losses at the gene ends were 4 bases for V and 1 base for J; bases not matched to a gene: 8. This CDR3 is CASSNPSGTGNTEAFF. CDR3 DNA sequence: TGTGCCAGTAGTAACCCCTCAGGGACAGGGAACACTGAAGCTTTCTTT.

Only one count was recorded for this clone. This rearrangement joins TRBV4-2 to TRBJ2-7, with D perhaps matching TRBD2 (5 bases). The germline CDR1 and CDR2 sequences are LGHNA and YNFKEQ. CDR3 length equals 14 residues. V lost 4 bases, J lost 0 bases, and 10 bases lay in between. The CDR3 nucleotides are TGTGCCAGCAGCCCCGAGCGGTTCTCCTACGAGCAGTACTTC. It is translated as CASSPERFSYEQYF.